The 8 T cell receptor beta chains below all came from one sample that was sequenced in a study of human T cells and chemical hapten exposure. Time point meaning: patch test 1, 2 weeks after DPC sensitization. Regarding treatment: therapeutic diphenylcyclopropenone sensitization with weekly scalp DPC. TCRdb re-derived calls from the RACE reads in MiXCR, one entry per CDR3 protein. Here the sample spans about 360,000 distinct CDR3 sequences, around 4.8% being singletons. The sequenced sample was whole blood, obtained in connection with sensitization to the hapten diphenylcyclopropenone (DPC). These receptor sequences come from a woman aged 50 to 60 with alopecia areata. Some clones in this sample may be carry-over from other donors' samples.

V and J are TRBV27 and TRBJ2-3, with TRBD1 matching over 10 bases. Germline assignment: CDR1 MNHEY and CDR2 SMNVEV (reference sequence). There are 16 residues in the CDR3. The V and J ends lost 5 bases and 3 bases, in that order; junction bases with no gene match: 8. CDR3 sequence (DNA): TGTGCCAGCAGTCTGGCCGGGACAGGGGTAACAGATACGCAGTATTTT. Translation: CASSLAGTGVTDTQYF.

This clonotype was observed a few times. V and J are TRBV20-1 and TRBJ2-2, with 9 bases that match TRBD2. J was trimmed by 3 bases and V by 4 bases; bases with no gene match: 6. The CDR3 runs 15 residues. The V gene's germline CDR1 is DFQATT and CDR2 SNEGSKA (reference sequence). The CDR3 DNA reads as TGCAGTGCTACGGGACTAGCTGAACACACCGGGGAGCTGTTTTTT. Translation gives CSATGLAEHTGELFF.

This clonotype was observed a few times. J is TRBJ2-4 and V is TRBV6-2 or TRBV6-3, with TRBD2 identical over 9 bases. The ends lost 5 bases at V and 8 bases at J; junction bases unmatched: 4. Germline loops: CDR1 MNHEY, CDR2 SVGEGT. CDR3 size: 13 residues. The CDR3: CASSLAGRDIQYF. Written as DNA, the CDR3 is TGTGCCAGCAGTCTAGCGGGAAGAGACATTCAGTACTTC.

At least ten counts were recorded for this clonotype. This chain joins TRBV7-3 and TRBJ2-2, with no clear D. CDR1 and CDR2 from the germline V gene are SGHTA and FQGTGA. The CDR3 contains 16 residues. The V end lost 2 bases, the J end lost 2 bases, and 12 bases lay between the germline ends. The CDR3 DNA reads TGTGCCAGCAGCTTATCCCCGTCCCCCAACACCGGGGAGCTGTTTTTT. This codes for CASSLSPSPNTGELFF.

This clonotype has only a few counts. This chain uses TRBV5-6 with TRBJ1-5; TRBD1 aligns across 7 bases. This CDR3 is 16 amino acids long. V dropped 0 bases and J dropped 1; count of bases not matched to a gene: 4. Germline CDR1 reads SGHDT; CDR2 reads YYEEEE. CDR3 in DNA: TGTGCCAGCAGCTTGGCCACCAGGGGGAGCAATCAGCCCCAGCATTTT. This translates into CASSLATRGSNQPQHF.

This clonotype was recorded many times. The CDR3, as DNA: TGTGCCAGCAGCTCTGGACAGTGGCCCGGGGAGCTGTTTTTT. It is translated as CASSSGQWPGELFF. The V call is TRBV7-9, the J call TRBJ2-2, with a weak D call TRBD1 (6 bases). The germline V gene has CDR1 SEHNR and CDR2 FQNEAQ (reference sequence). Trimming removed 4 bases at V and 6 bases at J, with 12 bases between. This CDR3 region has 14 residues.

This clonotype was found many times. The CDR3 bases are TGTGCCAGCAGTTACTCCGTGAGGGAGGCTGAAGCTTTCTTT. It is translated as CASSYSVREAEAFF. The chain joins TRBV6-5 to TRBJ1-1, with unresolved D. CDR1 is MNHEY and CDR2 is SVGAGI in the germline V gene. This CDR3 has 14 residues. V dropped 0 bases and J dropped 6 bases, with 11 bases sitting between them.

This clonotype occurred many times. V usage is TRBV3-1 and J usage is TRBJ2-1; D possibly matches TRBD1 or TRBD2 (5 bases each). This CDR3 has 15 residues. The V gene lost 3 bases and the J gene lost 9 bases, with 18 bases spanning the gap. Germline V lookup: CDR1 LGHDT, CDR2 YNNKEL (reference sequence). The CDR3 loop reads CASSHGAEDWGEQFF. As DNA, the CDR3 is TGTGCCAGCAGCCACGGGGCAGAGGATTGGGGTGAGCAGTTCTTC.